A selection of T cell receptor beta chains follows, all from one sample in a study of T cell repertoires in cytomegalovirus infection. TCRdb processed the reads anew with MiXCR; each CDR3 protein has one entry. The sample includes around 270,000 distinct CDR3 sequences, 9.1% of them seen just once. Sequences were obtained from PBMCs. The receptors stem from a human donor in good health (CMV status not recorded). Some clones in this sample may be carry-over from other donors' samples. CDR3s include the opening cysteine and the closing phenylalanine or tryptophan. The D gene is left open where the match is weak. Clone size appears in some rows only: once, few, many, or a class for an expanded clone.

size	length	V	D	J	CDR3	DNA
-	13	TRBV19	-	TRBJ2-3	CASRSVSTDTQYF	TGTGCCAGTAGATCGGTTTCTACAGATACGCAGTATTTT
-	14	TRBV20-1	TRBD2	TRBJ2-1	CSAILAGGSTEQFF	TGCAGTGCTATCCTAGCGGGGGGCTCGACGGAGCAGTTCTTC
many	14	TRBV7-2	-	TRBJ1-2	CASSLDFGGYGYTF	TGTGCCAGCAGCTTGGACTTCGGAGGCTATGGCTACACCTTC
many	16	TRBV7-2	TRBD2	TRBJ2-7	CASSLVSLAGVGEQYF	TGTGCCAGCAGCTTAGTCTCACTAGCGGGAGTCGGCGAGCAGTACTTC
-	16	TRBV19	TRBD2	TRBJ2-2	CASSIGGRADTGELFF	TGTGCCAGTAGTATAGGCGGGAGGGCCGACACCGGGGAGCTGTTTTTT
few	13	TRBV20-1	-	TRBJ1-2	CSARVSLQNGYTF	TGCAGTGCTAGAGTATCCCTACAGAATGGCTACACCTTC
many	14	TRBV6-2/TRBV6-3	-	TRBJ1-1	CASSFGIRSTEAFF	TGTGCCAGCAGTTTTGGGATCAGGAGCACTGAAGCTTTCTTT
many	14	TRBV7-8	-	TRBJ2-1	CASSLLLQVGEQFF	TGTGCCAGCAGCTTATTACTTCAGGTCGGTGAGCAGTTCTTC
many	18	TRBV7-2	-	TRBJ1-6	CASSQATGAGAYNSPLHF	TGTGCCAGCAGCCAAGCCACCGGGGCGGGCGCCTATAATTCACCCCTCCACTTT
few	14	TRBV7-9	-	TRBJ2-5	CASSPGGGQETQYF	TGTGCCAGCAGCCCCGGAGGGGGGCAGGAGACCCAGTACTTC
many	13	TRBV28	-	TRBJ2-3	CASSRLQPDTQYF	TGTGCCAGCAGTCGACTACAACCAGATACGCAGTATTTT
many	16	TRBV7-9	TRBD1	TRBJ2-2	CASRSRTGTNTGELFF	TGTGCCAGCAGGAGTAGGACAGGAACGAACACCGGGGAGCTGTTTTTT
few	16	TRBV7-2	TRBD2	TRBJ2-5	CASSLIETSGGTTQYF	TGTGCCAGCAGCTTAATCGAAACTAGCGGGGGGACGACCCAGTACTTC
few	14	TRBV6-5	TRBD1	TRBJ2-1	CASSWDRGRTEQFF	TGTGCCAGCAGCTGGGACAGGGGGCGTACTGAGCAGTTCTTC
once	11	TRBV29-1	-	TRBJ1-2	CSVDSGNGYNF	TGCAGCGTTGACTCAGGGAATGGCTACAACTTC
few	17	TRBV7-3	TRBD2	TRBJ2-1	CASSSVASGGPYNEQFF	TGTGCCAGCAGCTCCGTGGCTAGCGGGGGGCCTTACAATGAGCAGTTCTTC
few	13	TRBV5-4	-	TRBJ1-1	CASSSEGGTEAFF	TGTGCCAGCAGTTCTGAGGGGGGCACTGAAGCTTTCTTT
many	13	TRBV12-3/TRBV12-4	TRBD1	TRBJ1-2	CAGQTGGERGYTF	TGTGCCGGCCAGACAGGGGGAGAGCGTGGCTACACCTTC
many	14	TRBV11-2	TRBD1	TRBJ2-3	CASSLTTGADTQYF	TGTGCCAGCAGCTTAACGACAGGGGCAGATACGCAGTATTTT
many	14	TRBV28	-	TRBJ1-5	CASSARTVRQPQHF	TGTGCCAGCAGTGCCAGGACAGTTCGACAGCCCCAGCATTTT
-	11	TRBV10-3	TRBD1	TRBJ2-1	CAISRDSEQFF	TGTGCCATCAGTCGGGACAGTGAGCAGTTCTTC
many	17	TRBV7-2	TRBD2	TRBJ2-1	CASSSLGGGSSYNEQFF	TGTGCCAGCAGCTCCTTGGGGGGGGGGAGCTCCTACAATGAGCAGTTCTTC
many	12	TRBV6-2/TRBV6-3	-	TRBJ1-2	CASNDGPVGYTF	TGTGCCAGCAACGACGGACCCGTAGGCTACACCTTC
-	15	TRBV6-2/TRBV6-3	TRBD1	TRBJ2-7	CASSRPGQGTYEQYF	TGTGCCAGCAGTCGTCCGGGACAGGGCACCTACGAGCAGTACTTC
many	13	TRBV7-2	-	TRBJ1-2	CASSLNKNYGYTF	TGTGCCAGCAGCTTAAACAAGAACTATGGCTACACCTTC
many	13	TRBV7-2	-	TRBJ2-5	CASSLYYGETQYF	TGTGCCAGCAGCTTATACTATGGGGAGACCCAGTACTTC